Reported below is one T cell receptor (beta chain). The sample comes from a study of shared clonotypes between healthy human individuals. CDR1 and CDR2 (germline): LGHNA, YNFKEQ. CDR3 size: 19 residues. Naive CD8 cells comprised CD45RO-negative, CCR7-positively selected cells, excluding terminally differentiated effector memory CD45RA+ cells. Sequencing was performed with immunoSEQ multiplex PCR; in TCRdb, only in-frame clones are kept and a portion is missing. The repertoire holds approximately 2,000,000 clones, roughly 93% seen once, with less than 2% in the top ten. Sequenced material: naive CD8+ T cells from PBMCs. The chain combines TRBV4-2 with TRBJ2-5; TRBD2 matches 12 bases. TRBJ2-7 matches the DNA end more closely, so the J call is doubtful. This TCR was sampled from a young man in good health. Some clones in this sample may be carry-over from other donors' samples. In DNA form, the CDR3 reads TGTGCCAGCAGCCAAGACCGAGGACTAGCGGGAATGTACTCCTACGAGCAGTACTTC. This gives the protein CASSQDRGLAGMYSYEQYF.